A single sample gave rise to the 32 T cell receptor beta chains below, sequenced in a study of vaccination and CD4 T cells after COVID-19. The antigens for these receptors are not known. Sequence data for DNA of cultured CD4+ T cells were generated by the Oncomine TCR Beta short-read assay. MiXCR was run by TCRdb on the PCR reads, yielding one entry per CDR3 protein. Of about 13,000 distinct CDR3 sequences listed, about 70% are singletons. The treatment was: roughly ten-day PBMC culture with coronavirus spike peptide pools or control peptides (ViraFEST assay). The sequenced sample was CD4+ T cells from blood, cultured in vitro, obtained after SARS-CoV-2 vaccination. These receptors came from a human donor who received a COVID-19 vaccine.

The V gene is TRBV2, the J gene TRBJ1-2, with D tentatively TRBD1 (6 bases). The CDR3 extends over 13 amino acids. V lost 5 bases and J 6 bases, leaving 13 bases between the germline ends. Germline-derived CDR1 and CDR2 are SNHLY and FYNNEI. The CDR3 region is CASSWAGDDGYTF. The CDR3 DNA follows: TGTGCCAGCAGTTGGGCAGGGGACGATGGCTACACCTTC.

This rearrangement joins TRBV7-2 to TRBJ2-3, with 13 bases identical to TRBD2. After removal of 2 bases from V and 3 bases from J, the junction contained 8 bases not matched to a gene. The CDR3 is 18 amino acids. Germline CDR1 is SGHTA and CDR2 is FQGNSA. The CDR3 protein is CASSLWTLGLAGTDTQYF. CDR3 nucleotide sequence: TGTGCCAGCAGCTTATGGACCTTGGGACTAGCGGGGACAGATACGCAGTATTTT.

This clonotype appeared a few times. The genes are TRBV19 and TRBJ1-3, with D perhaps TRBD1 (6 bases). CDR1 and CDR2 from the germline V gene are LNHDA and SQIVND (reference sequence). V dropped 1 base and J dropped 2 bases, with 15 bases sitting between them. The CDR3 consists of 17 residues. The CDR3: CASSIVGQGKAGNTIYF. The CDR3 DNA sequence: TGTGCCAGTAGTATAGTAGGTCAGGGGAAAGCTGGAAACACCATATATTTT.

This rearrangement joins TRBV6-2 or TRBV6-3 to TRBJ2-3; a possible D gene is TRBD1 (5 bases). Germline CDR1 MNHEY, CDR2 SVGEGT. Trimming removed 4 bases from V and 2 bases from J, with 13 bases in between. This CDR3 is built from 15 residues. CDR3 sequence reads: CASSSPTQATDTQYF. CDR3 bases: TGTGCCAGCAGTTCGCCGACACAGGCCACAGATACGCAGTATTTT.

This chain joins TRBV7-3 and TRBJ1-1; D remains unclear. The CDR3 runs 13 residues. The ends were cut back, 0 bases at V and 3 bases at J, with 5 bases in the middle. Germline CDR1 SGHTA, CDR2 FQGTGA. The CDR3 region is CASSLTPDTEAFF. Here the CDR3 DNA reads TGTGCCAGCAGCTTAACTCCAGACACTGAAGCTTTCTTT.

The rearrangement links TRBV10-3 to TRBJ2-3; no clear D gene. Germline assignment: CDR1 ENHRY and CDR2 SYGVKD. With 5 bases removed from V and 2 bases from J, the gap between germline ends came to 11 bases. The CDR3 loop spans 14 amino acids. CDR3 loop: CAISYQRFTDTQYF. CDR3 DNA: TGTGCCATCAGTTACCAGAGATTCACAGATACGCAGTATTTT.

V usage is TRBV6-4 and J usage is TRBJ1-2; 8 bases map to TRBD1. The CDR3 is made up of 13 amino acids. The germline CDR1 and CDR2 sequences are MRHNA and SNTAGT. The junction had 10 bases not matched to a gene; V was cut back by 6 bases and J by 10 bases. CDR3 region: CASSYNGQGSYTF. The CDR3 DNA is TGTGCCAGCAGCTACAATGGACAGGGATCCTACACCTTC.

The V call is TRBV20-1, the J call TRBJ2-5; TRBD1 matches at 7 bases. Unmatched junction bases numbered 18, after V lost 0 bases and J lost 5 bases. CDR1 and CDR2 (germline): DFQATT, SNEGSKA (reference sequence). CDR3 length: 18 amino acids. The CDR3 is CSARESGWAGGGIETQYF. The CDR3 DNA is TGCAGTGCTAGAGAAAGTGGGTGGGCAGGGGGTGGTATTGAGACCCAGTACTTC.

The chain combines TRBV12-3 or TRBV12-4 with TRBJ2-2; no firm D call. The CDR3 spans 13 residues. V lost 3 bases, J lost 7 bases, and 9 bases lay in between. The CDR3 DNA sequence: TGTGCCAGCAGTTTTATTGTAAGCGGGGAGCTGTTTTTT. It codes for CASSFIVSGELFF.

The chain has TRBV20-1 and TRBJ2-2, with D possibly being TRBD2 (5 bases). This CDR3 has 15 amino acids. V dropped 1 base and J dropped 0 bases, with 9 bases sitting between them. Looked up from germline, CDR1 is DFQATT and CDR2 is SNEGSKA (reference sequence). The CDR3 region has the DNA TGCAGTGCTAGAGTCACCGGGACGAACACCGGGGAGCTGTTTTTT. Protein product: CSARVTGTNTGELFF.

The rearrangement joins TRBV20-1 to TRBJ2-5, with 8 bases matching TRBD1. CDR1 DFQATT and CDR2 SNEGSKA come from the germline V gene (reference sequence). The length of the CDR3 is 16 residues. The V gene end was trimmed by 1 base and the J gene end by 4 bases; junction bases not matched to a gene: 11. The CDR3 loop reads CSARVLAPGGGETQYF. CDR3 DNA sequence: TGCAGTGCTAGAGTCCTGGCGCCAGGGGGCGGAGAGACCCAGTACTTC.

The rearrangement joins TRBV6-1 to TRBJ1-1; 8 nucleotides match TRBD1. This CDR3 region has 16 residues. V lost 4 bases and J lost 0; bases outside the gene matches: 7. Germline values: CDR1 MNHNS, CDR2 SASEGT. The CDR3 loop reads CASSGFGQGMNTEAFF. CDR3 bases: TGTGCCAGCAGTGGATTTGGACAGGGCATGAACACTGAAGCTTTCTTT.

The chain employs TRBV7-8 and TRBJ2-3; tentatively, D is TRBD1 or TRBD2 (5 bases each). This CDR3 has 16 amino acids. Germline loops: CDR1 SGHVS, CDR2 FQNEAQ. V was cut by 1 base and J by 0 bases, with 11 bases left in between. The CDR3 DNA is TGTGCCAGCAGCTTAGTCACGGGGCATAGCACAGATACGCAGTATTTT. The encoded protein is CASSLVTGHSTDTQYF.

J is TRBJ2-7 and V is TRBV12-3 or TRBV12-4; 12 bases align to TRBD2. V dropped 3 bases and J dropped 2; count of bases not matched to a gene: 8. The CDR3 has 17 amino acids. The CDR3 DNA reads as TGTGCCAGCAGTTTGACCGGGGCTAGCGGGGGGGCCTACGAGCAGTACTTC. Protein sequence: CASSLTGASGGAYEQYF.

The chain recombines TRBV30 with TRBJ1-4; D may be TRBD1 (6 bases). CDR3 size: 13 residues. The ends were cut back, 2 bases at V and 7 bases at J, with 11 bases in the middle. Germline V lookup: CDR1 GTSNPN, CDR2 SVGIG (reference sequence). The CDR3 reads CAWSWKGGEKLFF. The DNA for the CDR3 is TGTGCCTGGAGTTGGAAAGGGGGTGAAAAACTGTTTTTT.

This clonotype was counted only a few times. The J gene is TRBJ1-2, the V gene TRBV7-9, with D perhaps TRBD1 (6 bases). With 3 bases removed from V and 5 bases from J, the gap between germline ends came to 19 bases. Germline CDR1 and CDR2: SEHNR and FQNEAQ (reference sequence). There are 16 residues in the CDR3. The CDR3 loop is CASSLGRNRVWYGYTF. The CDR3 coding sequence is TGTGCCAGCAGCTTGGGGAGAAACAGGGTTTGGTATGGCTACACCTTC.

V is TRBV20-1 and J is TRBJ2-7, with a tentative D call TRBD2 (7 bases). Trimming stripped 5 bases from V and 0 bases from J, with 11 bases between. CDR1 DFQATT and CDR2 SNEGSKA come from the germline V gene (reference sequence). The CDR3 covers 13 residues. The CDR3 nucleotides read TGCAGTGCTGAGGGGGGGAGCTCCTACGAGCAGTACTTC. This translates into CSAEGGSSYEQYF.

The chain joins TRBV11-3 to TRBJ1-1; no definite D call. Germline CDR1 and CDR2: SGHNT and YENEEA. Trimming took 0 bases from V and 3 from J, leaving 5 bases between them. The CDR3 is made up of 13 amino acids. The DNA of the CDR3 is TGTGCCAGCAGCTTAGAATATGACACTGAAGCTTTCTTT. Translated, it gives CASSLEYDTEAFF.

The V call is TRBV19, the J call TRBJ1-6; unclear D gene. The CDR3 is 17 amino acids. CDR1 LNHDA and CDR2 SQIVND come from the germline V gene (reference sequence). Between the trimmed V and J ends, which lost 6 bases and 1 base, there was a span of 16 bases. The CDR3 spells CASSRTLVVSYNSPLHF. The CDR3 region has the DNA TGTGCCAGTAGCCGGACCCTTGTGGTATCCTATAATTCACCCCTCCACTTT.

V usage is TRBV19 and J usage is TRBJ1-6; 8 nucleotides agree with TRBD1. Germline CDR1 is LNHDA and CDR2 is SQIVND (reference sequence). This CDR3 has 13 residues. Trimming took 9 bases from V and 7 from J; bases not matched to a gene: 5. In DNA form, the CDR3 reads TGTGCCAGCCGCAGGGGGCGAAATTCACCCCTCCACTTT. Translation: CASRRGRNSPLHF.

This rearrangement joins TRBV24-1 to TRBJ1-2; D remains unclear. Per the germline V gene, CDR1 is KGHDR and CDR2 is SFDVKD. V was cut by 4 bases and J by 7 bases, with 9 bases left in between. The CDR3 loop spans 12 amino acids. The CDR3 reads CATSDPGRGYTF. CDR3 bases: TGTGCCACCAGTGACCCCGGGCGTGGCTACACCTTC.

In its sample, this clonotype ranks as large. The chain employs TRBV20-1 and TRBJ1-1; 8 bases match TRBD1. V trimming: 1 base; J trimming: 2 bases; junction bases outside the gene matches: 3. The CDR3 is 14 residues long. CDR1 and CDR2 (germline): DFQATT, SNEGSKA (reference sequence). As DNA, the CDR3 is TGCAGTGCTAGAGTCACAGGGGGAAACACTGAAGCTTTCTTT. It specifies CSARVTGGNTEAFF.

V usage is TRBV2 and J usage is TRBJ1-3, with D uncertain. CDR1 is SNHLY, CDR2 FYNNEI, per germline. CDR3 length: 14 residues. Trimming pared 5 bases from V and 0 bases from J, leaving 8 bases between. The CDR3 region has the DNA TGTGCCAGCAGTACAGTCCTCTCTGGAAACACCATATATTTT. This translates into CASSTVLSGNTIYF.

V is TRBV12-3 or TRBV12-4 and J is TRBJ2-3; 13 bases line up with TRBD2. The CDR3 is 15 amino acids. With 6 bases clipped from V and 0 bases from J, the junction kept 0 bases outside the gene matches. Here the CDR3 reads CASRTSGGSTDTQYF. Written as DNA, the CDR3 is TGTGCCAGCAGGACTAGCGGGGGGAGCACAGATACGCAGTATTTT.

This chain uses TRBV12-3 or TRBV12-4 with TRBJ2-2, with D possibly being TRBD1 (5 bases). The CDR3 consists of 16 residues. Trimming cost V 3 bases and J 3 bases, with 14 bases left between them. This chain's CDR3 is CASSFGSQGDTGELFF. In nucleotides, the CDR3 is TGTGCCAGCAGTTTCGGGTCTCAGGGTGACACCGGGGAGCTGTTTTTT.

The chain employs TRBV7-7 and TRBJ2-5; D unresolved. V was shortened by 1 base and J by 2 bases, with 5 bases between the two germline ends. This CDR3 region has 13 residues. Germline V CDR1 and CDR2: SSHAT, FNYEAQ (reference sequence). Written as DNA, the CDR3 is TGTGCCAGCAGCTTAGGCGGTCAAGAGACCCAGTACTTC. Translation: CASSLGGQETQYF.

The chain links TRBV6-2 or TRBV6-3 to TRBJ2-7; D unresolved. The V gene lost 2 bases and the J gene lost 0 bases, with 11 bases spanning the gap. This CDR3 spans 15 amino acids. Germline V gives CDR1 MNHEY, CDR2 SVGEGT. DNA of the CDR3: TGTGCCAGCAGTTACGGGTCAAGGAGCTCCTACGAGCAGTACTTC. It is translated as CASSYGSRSSYEQYF.

This sequence joins TRBV6-4 and TRBJ1-5; D is undetermined. The CDR3 is 13 amino acids. The V end was cut by 3 bases, the J end by 1 base, with 4 bases between. The germline V gene encodes CDR1 MRHNA and CDR2 SNTAGT. In DNA form, the CDR3 reads TGTGCCAGCAGTGAGGGGAGCAATCAGCCCCAGCATTTT. It codes for CASSEGSNQPQHF.

This chain uses TRBV12-3 or TRBV12-4 with TRBJ2-7, with D perhaps given as TRBD1 or TRBD2 (5 bases each). This CDR3 spans 15 amino acids. The V end was cut by 1 base, the J end by 5 bases, with 15 bases between. CDR3 loop: CASSLEGTPLDEQYF. The DNA for the CDR3 is TGTGCCAGCAGTTTAGAGGGGACGCCGCTTGACGAGCAGTACTTC.

Only a few counts were recorded for this clonotype. The chain couples TRBV20-1 to TRBJ1-2, with 8 bases that match TRBD1. This CDR3 is built from 13 residues. Trimming removed 5 bases from V and 9 bases from J; junction bases left unmatched: 11. Per germline, CDR1 DFQATT and CDR2 SNEGSKA (reference sequence). DNA for the CDR3: TGCAGTGCTCAACCCGCGTCAGGGGGCAGCTACACCTTC. It specifies CSAQPASGGSYTF.

The chain links TRBV7-9 to TRBJ1-2; possible D gene TRBD1, 5 bases. CDR1 is SEHNR and CDR2 is FQNEAQ in the germline V gene (reference sequence). CDR3 length: 16 residues. Trimming cost V 5 bases and J 2 bases, with 18 bases left between them. The DNA for the CDR3 is TGTGCCAGCAGCGGAAGGGTATCGTCAGGGAACTATGGCTACACCTTC. It encodes CASSGRVSSGNYGYTF. Together with reference TRBV7-9 and TRBJ1-2, the CDR3 gives the full variable domain: DTGVSQNPRHKITKRGQNVTFRCDPISEHNRLYWYRQTLGQGPEFLTYFQNEAQLEKSRLLSDRFSAERPKGSFSTLEIQRTEQGDSAMYLCASSGRVSSGNYGYTFGSGTRLTVV.

This chain uses TRBV7-6 with TRBJ1-2, with TRBD1 matching 7 bases. The CDR3 loop spans 14 amino acids. The V gene end was trimmed by 3 bases and the J gene end by 6 bases; junction bases not matched to a gene: 7. CDR1 SGHVS and CDR2 FNYEAQ come from the germline V gene. Written as DNA, the CDR3 is TGTGCCAGCAGCTTGGGGGAGGGGGCGCATGGCTACACCTTC. This encodes CASSLGEGAHGYTF.